A selection of T cell receptor beta chains follows, all from one sample in a study of blood T cell repertoires in COVID-19. The table came from immunoSEQ multiplex PCR; TCRdb's copy has only in-frame clones and leaves some out. The sample yields about 100,000 clones, about 80% seen once. The sample comprised peripheral blood. The receptors come from a woman in her seventies with acute or convalescent COVID-19. CDR3s include the opening cysteine and the closing phenylalanine or tryptophan. A D gene is named only where the DNA matches it firmly. The size of a clone is reported for some rows only, either as once, few or many, or as a class for expanded clones.

j_gene | abundance | v_gene | len | d_gene | CDR3aa | CDR3nt
TRBJ2-5 | - | TRBV9 | 14 | - | CASSVNRAQETQYF | TGTGCCAGCAGCGTAAACAGGGCCCAAGAGACCCAGTACTTC
TRBJ2-4 | once | TRBV5-1 | 13 | TRBD1 | CASSGTGNPLQYF | TGCGCCAGCAGCGGGACAGGTAACCCCCTTCAGTACTTC
TRBJ1-5 | - | TRBV2 | 13 | - | CASSPQGDQPQHF | TGTGCCAGCAGTCCACAGGGAGATCAGCCCCAGCATTTT
TRBJ1-2 | - | TRBV5-4 | 14 | - | CASSIGGGGYGYTF | TGTGCCAGCAGCATCGGGGGGGGCGGCTATGGCTACACCTTC
TRBJ2-3 | - | TRBV2 | 15 | TRBD2 | CASSPGGRVADTQYF | TGTGCCAGCAGTCCTGGCGGGAGGGTGGCGGATACGCAGTATTTT
TRBJ2-1 | - | TRBV9 | 17 | - | CASSVFPRTRYLNEQFF | TGTGCCAGCAGCGTATTTCCGAGGACAAGGTACTTGAATGAGCAGTTCTTC
TRBJ2-3 | - | TRBV5-4 | 15 | TRBD2 | CASSLQREVLDTQYF | TGTGCCAGCAGCTTGCAGCGGGAGGTGTTAGATACGCAGTATTTT
TRBJ1-5 | once | TRBV6-6 | 14 | TRBD1 | CASRRTGDNQPQHF | TGTGCCAGCAGACGAACAGGGGACAATCAGCCCCAGCATTTT
TRBJ1-5 | - | TRBV27 | 15 | TRBD1 | CASSFGQGSNQPQHF | TGTGCCAGCAGTTTCGGACAGGGAAGCAATCAGCCCCAGCATTTT
TRBJ2-7 | - | TRBV5-6 | 13 | - | CASSFPGSNEQYF | TGTGCCAGCAGCTTCCCAGGGTCCAACGAGCAGTACTTC
TRBJ1-5 | - | TRBV28 | 15 | - | CASSSDIVSNQPQHF | TGTGCCAGCAGTTCAGACATTGTTAGCAATCAGCCCCAGCATTTT
TRBJ2-2 | few | TRBV28 | 14 | - | CASIPPGNTGELFF | TGTGCCAGCATTCCGCCAGGGAACACCGGGGAGCTGTTTTTT
TRBJ1-5 | - | TRBV15 | 16 | - | CATSEVGEVGNQPQHF | TGTGCCACCAGCGAGGTCGGGGAGGTCGGCAATCAGCCCCAGCATTTT
TRBJ1-1 | - | TRBV18 | 18 | TRBD1 | CASSPPPPGGTENTEAFF | TGTGCCAGCTCACCACCTCCGCCAGGGGGGACGGAGAACACTGAAGCTTTCTTT
TRBJ1-5 | - | TRBV7-2 | 15 | - | CASSLVTDSNQPQHF | TGTGCCAGCAGCTTAGTAACAGATAGCAATCAGCCCCAGCATTTT
TRBJ1-5 | - | TRBV7-9 | 15 | - | CASSFSRGSNQPQHF | TGTGCCAGCAGCTTTTCGCGGGGAAGCAATCAGCCCCAGCATTTT
TRBJ2-3 | - | TRBV9 | 14 | TRBD2 | CASNSGGATDTQYF | TGTGCCAGCAATAGCGGGGGGGCGACAGATACGCAGTATTTT
TRBJ1-2 | - | TRBV11-2 | 14 | - | CASSRTVSEEGYTF | TGTGCCAGCAGTCGTACGGTTTCTGAGGAGGGCTACACCTTC
TRBJ2-3 | - | TRBV30 | 14 | TRBD2 | CAWELAGVQDTQYF | TGTGCCTGGGAACTAGCGGGAGTTCAAGATACGCAGTATTTT
TRBJ1-5 | - | TRBV5-5 | 15 | TRBD1 | CASSLEGGEHQPQHF | TGTGCCAGCAGCCTAGAAGGGGGCGAGCATCAGCCCCAGCATTTT
TRBJ1-4 | - | TRBV28 | 17 | - | CASSFGLFGQGDEKLFF | TGTGCCAGCAGTTTTGGTCTGTTCGGGCAAGGGGATGAAAAACTGTTTTTT
TRBJ1-2 | - | TRBV5-1 | 15 | TRBD1 | CASRAGTGVFYGYTF | TGCGCCAGCAGGGCCGGGACAGGGGTGTTCTATGGCTACACCTTC
TRBJ1-2 | - | TRBV28 | 15 | TRBD1 | CASSLPLRTGGLYTF | TGTGCCAGCAGTTTACCCCTGAGGACAGGGGGGTTGTACACCTTC
TRBJ1-3 | - | TRBV28 | 15 | TRBD1 | CASSQTGGAGNTIYF | TGTGCCAGCAGCCAAACAGGGGGCGCTGGAAACACCATATATTTT
TRBJ2-3 | - | TRBV2 | 16 | TRBD2 | CASSFIAGGSTDTQYF | TGTGCCAGCAGTTTTATAGCGGGGGGCAGCACAGATACGCAGTATTTT
TRBJ1-2 | - | TRBV29-1 | 13 | - | CSVPWGPSGGYTF | TGCAGCGTTCCTTGGGGTCCCTCAGGGGGCTACACCTTC
TRBJ2-1 | - | TRBV7-9 | 16 | TRBD2 | CASSPQRTSGHNEQFF | TGTGCCAGCAGCCCTCAGCGCACTAGCGGGCACAATGAGCAGTTCTTC
TRBJ1-2 | - | TRBV5-6 | 17 | TRBD1 | CASIPVGTGESNYGYTF | TGTGCCAGCATTCCGGTTGGGACAGGGGAGTCCAACTATGGCTACACCTTC
TRBJ1-2 | few | TRBV28 | 15 | - | CASSLATAQGGGYTF | TGTGCCAGCAGTTTAGCGACAGCCCAGGGAGGTGGCTACACCTTC
TRBJ2-3 | - | TRBV7-2 | 17 | TRBD2 | CASSLGGAGEEADTQYF | TGTGCCAGCAGCTTAGGGGGAGCGGGGGAAGAGGCAGATACGCAGTATTTT
TRBJ2-5 | - | TRBV7-3 | 13 | - | CASSLTTQETQYF | TGTGCCAGCAGCTTAACTACACAAGAGACCCAGTACTTC
TRBJ1-1 | few | TRBV6-1 | 14 | TRBD1 | CASSDRDRGRPAFF | TGTGCCAGCAGTGATAGGGACAGGGGGAGACCGGCTTTCTTT
TRBJ2-5 | - | TRBV2 | 10 | - | CASSVKTQYF | TGTGCCAGCAGTGTAAAGACCCAGTACTTC
TRBJ2-3 | once | TRBV9 | 15 | - | CASSPRLFSTDTQYF | TGTGCCAGCAGCCCTCGACTTTTTAGCACAGATACGCAGTATTTT
TRBJ2-1 | - | TRBV10-3 | 17 | TRBD2 | CAISESWTSGAYNEQFF | TGTGCCATCAGTGAGTCGTGGACTAGCGGGGCCTACAATGAGCAGTTCTTC
TRBJ1-2 | few | TRBV6-5 | 12 | TRBD1 | CASSTGAGGYTF | TGTGCCAGCTCCACAGGGGCTGGAGGCTACACCTTC
TRBJ2-5 | once | TRBV7-2 | 14 | - | CASSAGRAQETQYF | TGTGCCAGCAGCGCGGGACGGGCGCAAGAGACCCAGTACTTC